This T cell receptor beta chain was recorded in a study of control samples from healthy donors and cancer patients. Clones were sequenced by immunoSEQ multiplex PCR, and TCRdb holds only the in-frame ones, with some missing. Found here are 100,000 to 150,000 clones, 85% to 95% of them singletons; the top ten hold 0.5% to 0.7%. V was pared by 4 bases and J by 8 bases, with 6 bases of the junction left unmatched. Germline lookup yields CDR1 GTSNPN and CDR2 SVGIG (reference sequence). CDR3 length: 13 residues. The chain employs TRBV30 and TRBJ2-1; TRBD2 agrees at 9 bases. Input material: PBMCs. The origin of this receptor is a man older than 75 with head and neck cancer. The DNA for the CDR3 is TGTGCCTGGATAGCGGGAGTCTCCTATGAGCAGTTCTTC. It codes for CAWIAGVSYEQFF.